These T cell receptor beta chains were read from a single sample in a study of blood T cell repertoires in COVID-19. The repertoire was sequenced with immunoSEQ multiplex PCR; TCRdb's copy has only in-frame clones and lacks some. Of about 80,000 clones listed, nearly 90% are singletons. The material sequenced was peripheral blood. The receptors shown here come from an elderly woman with active or convalescent COVID-19. Each CDR3 is given with its conserved first and last residue. The order of the fields is D gene, V gene, clone size, J gene, CDR3 length, CDR3 protein, CDR3 DNA. The D gene is left open where the match is weak. The size of a clone is reported for some rows only, either as once, few or many, or as a class for expanded clones.

>.|TRBV12-3/TRBV12-4|.|TRBJ2-7|13
CASSLLRGYEQYF
TGTGCCAGCAGTTTACTTCGGGGGTACGAGCAGTACTTC
>.|TRBV9|.|TRBJ2-1|16
CASSVVQRLDYNEQFF
TGTGCCAGCAGCGTAGTTCAGCGGTTAGACTACAATGAGCAGTTCTTC
>TRBD2|TRBV5-4|.|TRBJ2-7|15
CASSSRVSGRDEQYF
TGTGCCAGCAGCTCGCGAGTAAGCGGGAGGGATGAGCAGTACTTC
>TRBD2|TRBV4-2|.|TRBJ2-1|16
CASSQEGTSGYNEQFF
TGTGCCAGCAGCCAAGAGGGAACTAGCGGGTACAATGAGCAGTTCTTC
>.|TRBV5-5|.|TRBJ2-7|14
CASRRGGVAYEQYF
TGTGCCAGCAGACGAGGAGGGGTGGCCTACGAGCAGTACTTC
>.|TRBV20-1|.|TRBJ2-3|14
CSASSPRLSNTQYF
TGCAGTGCTAGTTCCCCAAGACTATCAAATACGCAGTATTTT
>TRBD1|TRBV13|.|TRBJ2-2|17
CASSSHRDRGNTGELFF
TGTGCCAGCAGTTCTCACCGGGACAGGGGGAACACCGGGGAGCTGTTTTTT
>TRBD2|TRBV18|.|TRBJ2-7|14
CASSVTSDSYEQYF
TGTGCCAGCTCGGTAACTAGCGACTCCTACGAGCAGTACTTC
>TRBD2|TRBV2|.|TRBJ2-5|15
CASTGTSGRQETQYF
TGTGCCAGCACCGGGACTAGCGGGAGACAAGAGACCCAGTACTTC
>.|TRBV19|.|TRBJ1-4|15
CASRDTRIYNEKLFF
TGTGCCAGTAGAGACACTAGAATTTATAATGAAAAACTGTTTTTT
>.|TRBV27|.|TRBJ1-1|14
CASSLGRFGTEAFF
TGTGCCAGCAGTTTAGGGAGGTTTGGCACTGAAGCTTTCTTT
>TRBD2|TRBV5-6|.|TRBJ2-2|16
CASLRLAGGNTGELFF
TGTGCCAGCCTAAGACTAGCGGGAGGGAACACCGGGGAGCTGTTTTTT
>.|TRBV7-6|.|TRBJ1-4|16
CASSLGTYATNEKLFF
TGTGCCAGCAGCTTAGGGACTTATGCAACTAATGAAAAACTGTTTTTT
>TRBD1|TRBV2|.|TRBJ1-2|14
CASSAVTGGYGYTF
TGTGCCAGCAGTGCGGTGACAGGGGGATATGGCTACACCTTC
>TRBD2|TRBV7-2|.|TRBJ2-1|15
CASSWTSENYNEQFF
TGTGCCAGCAGCTGGACTAGCGAAAACTACAATGAGCAGTTCTTC
>.|TRBV9|few|TRBJ2-1|13
CASSVAVYNEQFF
TGTGCCAGCAGCGTAGCTGTCTACAATGAGCAGTTCTTC
>.|TRBV6-5|few|TRBJ1-3|14
CASSTGLSGNTIYF
TGTGCCAGCAGTACAGGTTTATCTGGAAACACCATATATTTT
>TRBD2|TRBV4-3|.|TRBJ2-1|19
CASSQDTSGVFSGHNEQFF
TGCGCCAGCAGCCAAGATACTAGCGGGGTCTTTTCGGGTCACAATGAGCAGTTCTTC
>.|TRBV21-1|.|TRBJ2-7|16
CASSKGSDRGLYEQYF
TGTGCCAGCAGCAAAGGGTCGGACAGGGGACTCTACGAGCAGTACTTC
>.|TRBV28|.|TRBJ2-7|15
CASSSSSGTTYEQYF
TGTGCCAGCAGTTCATCATCCGGGACAACGTACGAGCAGTACTTC
>TRBD1|TRBV5-1|.|TRBJ1-2|14
CASSPDGTVSGYTF
TGCGCCAGCAGCCCGGATGGGACAGTGAGCGGCTACACCTTC
>.|TRBV28|.|TRBJ2-1|16
CASSLSRGLSYNEQFF
TGTGCCAGCAGTTTAAGTCGGGGGTTGTCCTACAATGAGCAGTTCTTC
>TRBD2|TRBV28|.|TRBJ2-7|14
CASSGLAGGNEQYF
TGTGCCAGCAGTGGACTAGCGGGAGGTAACGAGCAGTACTTC
>.|TRBV5-4|.|TRBJ1-4|16
CASSLNEQKSNEKLFF
TGTGCCAGCAGCCTGAACGAACAGAAGTCGAATGAAAAACTGTTTTTT
>.|TRBV28|.|TRBJ1-1|16
CASSMNGGGEIREAFF
TGTGCCAGCAGCATGAACGGGGGGGGCGAGATACGTGAAGCTTTCTTT
>TRBD1|TRBV6-5|.|TRBJ1-1|15
CASTIEQGPWTEAFF
TGTGCCAGCACCATAGAACAGGGGCCGTGGACTGAAGCTTTCTTT
>TRBD1|TRBV28|.|TRBJ1-1|16
CASSIQGGEDAAEAFF
TGTGCCAGCAGTATCCAGGGGGGTGAGGACGCGGCTGAAGCTTTCTTT
>.|TRBV7-2|.|TRBJ2-5|14
CASSLDRFQETQYF
TGTGCCAGCAGCTTAGACAGGTTCCAAGAGACCCAGTACTTC
>TRBD2|TRBV19|once|TRBJ2-3|15
CASRPLAGPADTQYF
TGTGCCAGTAGACCACTAGCGGGACCGGCTGATACGCAGTATTTT
>.|TRBV5-6|.|TRBJ2-2|16
CASSPGGTVIAGELFF
TGTGCCAGCAGCCCGGGGGGGACAGTAATCGCCGGGGAGCTGTTTTTT
>TRBD1|TRBV6-6|.|TRBJ1-6|18
CASSGSTGVGSYNSPLHF
TGTGCCAGCAGTGGATCTACAGGGGTTGGCTCCTATAATTCACCCCTCCACTTT
>.|TRBV28|few|TRBJ1-2|14
CASSSDIQGKDYTF
TGTGCCAGCAGTTCAGACATTCAGGGTAAGGACTACACCTTC
>.|TRBV24-1|.|TRBJ2-5|15
CATSDLGRGYETQYF
TGTGCCACCAGTGATTTGGGCAGGGGCTACGAGACCCAGTACTTC
>.|TRBV29-1|.|TRBJ1-1|12
CSAGQPNTEAFF
TGCAGCGCTGGACAGCCGAACACTGAAGCTTTCTTT
>.|TRBV4-3|.|TRBJ1-1|14
CASSLDILATEAFF
TGCGCCAGCAGCCTGGACATTTTGGCCACTGAAGCTTTCTTT
>TRBD1|TRBV7-3|.|TRBJ2-1|18
CASSLVAGAGGTYNEQFF
TGTGCCAGCAGCTTAGTCGCTGGTGCAGGGGGCACCTACAATGAGCAGTTCTTC
>.|TRBV18|.|TRBJ2-1|13
CASSPPGDYEQFF
TGTGCCAGCTCACCACCCGGGGACTATGAGCAGTTCTTC
>.|TRBV6-5|.|TRBJ1-2|13
CASHGGLDYGYTF
TGTGCCAGCCATGGGGGGTTGGACTATGGCTACACCTTC
>TRBD1|TRBV15|.|TRBJ2-7|15
CATSRERTGPGEQYF
TGTGCCACCAGCAGAGAAAGGACAGGTCCAGGCGAGCAGTACTTC